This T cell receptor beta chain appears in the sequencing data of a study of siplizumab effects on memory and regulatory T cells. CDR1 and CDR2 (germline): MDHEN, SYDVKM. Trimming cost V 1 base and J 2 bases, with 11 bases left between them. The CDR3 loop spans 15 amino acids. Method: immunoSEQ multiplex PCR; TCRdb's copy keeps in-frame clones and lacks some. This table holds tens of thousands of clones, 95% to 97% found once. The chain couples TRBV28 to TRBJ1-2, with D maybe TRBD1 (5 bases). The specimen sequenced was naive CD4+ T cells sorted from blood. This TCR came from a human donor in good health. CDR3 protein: CASSLSGLGNYGYTF. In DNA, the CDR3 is TGTGCCAGCAGTTTATCAGGGTTAGGAAACTATGGCTACACCTTC.